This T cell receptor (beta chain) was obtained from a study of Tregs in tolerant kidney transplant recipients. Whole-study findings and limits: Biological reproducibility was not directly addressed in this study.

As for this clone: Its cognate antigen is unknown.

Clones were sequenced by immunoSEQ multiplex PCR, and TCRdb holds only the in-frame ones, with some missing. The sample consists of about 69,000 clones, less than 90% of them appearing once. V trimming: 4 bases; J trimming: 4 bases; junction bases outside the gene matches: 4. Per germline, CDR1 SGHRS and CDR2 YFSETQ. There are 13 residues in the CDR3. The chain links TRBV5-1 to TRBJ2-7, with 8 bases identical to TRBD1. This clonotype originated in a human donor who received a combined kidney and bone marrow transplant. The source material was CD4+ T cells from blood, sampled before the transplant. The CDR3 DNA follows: TGCGCCAGCAGCGACCAGGGGGCTTACGAGCAGTACTTC. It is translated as CASSDQGAYEQYF.